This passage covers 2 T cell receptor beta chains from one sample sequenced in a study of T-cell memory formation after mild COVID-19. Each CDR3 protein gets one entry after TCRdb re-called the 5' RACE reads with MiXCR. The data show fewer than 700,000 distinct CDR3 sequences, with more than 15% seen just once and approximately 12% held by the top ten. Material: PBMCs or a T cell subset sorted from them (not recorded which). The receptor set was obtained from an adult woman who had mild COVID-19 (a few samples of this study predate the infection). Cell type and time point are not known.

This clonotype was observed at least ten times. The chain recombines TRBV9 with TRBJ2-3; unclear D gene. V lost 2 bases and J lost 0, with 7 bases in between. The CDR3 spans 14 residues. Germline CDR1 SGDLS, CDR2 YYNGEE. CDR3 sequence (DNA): TGTGCCAGCAGCGTCGACGGGAGCACAGATACGCAGTATTTT. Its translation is CASSVDGSTDTQYF.

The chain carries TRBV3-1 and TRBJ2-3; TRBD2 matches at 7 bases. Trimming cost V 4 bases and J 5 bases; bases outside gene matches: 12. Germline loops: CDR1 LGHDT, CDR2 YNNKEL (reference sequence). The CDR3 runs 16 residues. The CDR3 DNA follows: TGTGCCAGCAGCCCCCGGGACTACCTAGGAGAAGATACGCAGTATTTT. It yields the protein CASSPRDYLGEDTQYF.